This T cell receptor (beta chain) stems from a study of T cell responses to AZD1222 COVID-19 vaccine. With regard to this clone: The antigen is undetermined.

Only in-frame clones appear in the TCRdb table, and some are missing; sequencing was by immunoSEQ multiplex PCR. The sample lists under 150,000 clones, about 92% occurring once. Broader study findings: It should be noted that donors were predominantly white British and more often female, and clonal diversity was possibly underestimated. Spike was spanned by vaccine-associated CD4 TCRs, with dominance at 160-218 and 743-854.

Germline CDR1 reads SGHDT; CDR2 reads YYEEEE. The CDR3 length is 18 residues. Unmatched junction bases numbered 16, after V lost 6 bases and J lost 2 bases. The genes are TRBV5-6 and TRBJ2-1, with TRBD2 matching 8 bases. The material sequenced was peripheral blood, taken on day 0 of AZD1222 vaccination. The sequence came from an adult in good health. Here the CDR3 DNA reads TGTGCCAGCAACATCGAGTTTCGCCGGGAGGGGACCTACAATGAGCAGTTCTTC. Amino acids: CASNIEFRREGTYNEQFF.